The sequence of this TCR beta chain was determined in a study of human T cells and chemical hapten exposure. Many counts were recorded for this clonotype. TCRdb re-derived calls from the RACE reads in MiXCR, one entry per CDR3 protein. Of 45,000 to 65,000 distinct CDR3 sequences in the sample, more than 7.5% are singletons; the top ten hold 8% to 10%. V lost 2 bases, J lost 7 bases, and 9 bases lay in between. The CDR3 contains 14 residues. Time point meaning: pre-sensitization, week 0. This sample's treatment: therapeutic diphenylcyclopropenone sensitization with weekly scalp DPC. The chain has TRBV12-3 or TRBV12-4 and TRBJ1-6, with D possibly TRBD1 on 5 matching bases. The receptor's source is a middle-aged man with alopecia areata. Some clones in this sample may be carry-over from other donors' samples. The sample in question was whole blood, obtained in connection with sensitization to the hapten diphenylcyclopropenone (DPC). The CDR3 is CASSLWGENSPLHF. The CDR3 DNA is TGTGCCAGCAGTTTATGGGGGGAGAATTCACCCCTCCACTTT.